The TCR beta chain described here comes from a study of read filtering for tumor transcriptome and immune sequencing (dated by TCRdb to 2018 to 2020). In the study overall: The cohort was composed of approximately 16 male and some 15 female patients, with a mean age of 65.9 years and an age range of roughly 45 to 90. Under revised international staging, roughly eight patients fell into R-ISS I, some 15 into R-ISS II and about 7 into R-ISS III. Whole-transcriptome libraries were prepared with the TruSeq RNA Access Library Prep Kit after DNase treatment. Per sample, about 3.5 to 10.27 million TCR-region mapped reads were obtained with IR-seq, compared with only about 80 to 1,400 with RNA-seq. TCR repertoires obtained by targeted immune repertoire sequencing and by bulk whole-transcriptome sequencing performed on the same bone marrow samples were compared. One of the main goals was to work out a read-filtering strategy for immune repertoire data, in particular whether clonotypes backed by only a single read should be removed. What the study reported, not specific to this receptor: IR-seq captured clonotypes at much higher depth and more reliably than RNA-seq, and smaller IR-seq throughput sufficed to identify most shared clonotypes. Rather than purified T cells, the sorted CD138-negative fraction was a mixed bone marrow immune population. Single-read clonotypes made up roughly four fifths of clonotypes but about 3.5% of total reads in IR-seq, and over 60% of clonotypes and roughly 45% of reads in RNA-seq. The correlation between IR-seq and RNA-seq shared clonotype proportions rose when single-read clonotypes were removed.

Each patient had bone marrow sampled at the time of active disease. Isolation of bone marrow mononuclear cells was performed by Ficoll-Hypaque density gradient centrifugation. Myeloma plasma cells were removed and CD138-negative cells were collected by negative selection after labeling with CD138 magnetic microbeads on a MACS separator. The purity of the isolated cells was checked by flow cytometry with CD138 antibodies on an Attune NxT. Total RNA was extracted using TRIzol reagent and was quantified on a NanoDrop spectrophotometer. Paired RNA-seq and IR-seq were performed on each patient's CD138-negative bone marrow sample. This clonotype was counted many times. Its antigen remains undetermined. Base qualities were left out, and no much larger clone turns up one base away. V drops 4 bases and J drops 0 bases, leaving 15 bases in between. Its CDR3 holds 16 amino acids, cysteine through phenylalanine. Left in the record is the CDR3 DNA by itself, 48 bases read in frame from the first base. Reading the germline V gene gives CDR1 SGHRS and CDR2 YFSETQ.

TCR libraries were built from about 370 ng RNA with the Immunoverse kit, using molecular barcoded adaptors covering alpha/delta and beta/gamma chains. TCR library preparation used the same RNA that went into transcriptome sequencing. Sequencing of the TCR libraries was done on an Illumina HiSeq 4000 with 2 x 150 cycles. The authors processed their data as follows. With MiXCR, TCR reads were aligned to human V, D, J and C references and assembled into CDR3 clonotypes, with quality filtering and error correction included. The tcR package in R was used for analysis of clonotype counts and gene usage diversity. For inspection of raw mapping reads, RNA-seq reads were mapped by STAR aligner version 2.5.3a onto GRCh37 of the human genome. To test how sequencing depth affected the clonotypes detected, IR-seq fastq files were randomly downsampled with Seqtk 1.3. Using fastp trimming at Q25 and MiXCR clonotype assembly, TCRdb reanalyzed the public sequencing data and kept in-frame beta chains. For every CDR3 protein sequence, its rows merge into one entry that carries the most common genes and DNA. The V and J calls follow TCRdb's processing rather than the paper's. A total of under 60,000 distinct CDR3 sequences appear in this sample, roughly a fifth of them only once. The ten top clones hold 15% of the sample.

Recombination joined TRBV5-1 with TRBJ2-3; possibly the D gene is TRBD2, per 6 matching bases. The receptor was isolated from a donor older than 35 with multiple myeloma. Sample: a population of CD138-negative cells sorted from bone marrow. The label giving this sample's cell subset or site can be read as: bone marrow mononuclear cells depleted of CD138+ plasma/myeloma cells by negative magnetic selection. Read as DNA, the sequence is TGCGCCAGCAGCCCGTCGGGAGTTTATAGCACAGATACGCAGTATTTT. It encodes CASSPSGVYSTDTQYF.